The clone carrying this T cell receptor beta chain was detected ten times or more. Its antigen remains unknown. The data are from a study of human T cells and chemical hapten exposure. In the study's own analysis: Individual samples carried between about 23,224 and 750,000 TCRs, with 80,000 to 100,000 as the median. TCRdb processed the RACE reads anew with MiXCR; each CDR3 protein has one entry. These V and J calls rely on TCRdb rather than the paper's analysis. The sample lists under 110,000 distinct CDR3 sequences; approximately 12% were seen once. This sample's time point: pre-sensitization, week 0. Treatment of the sample: therapeutic diphenylcyclopropenone sensitization with weekly scalp DPC. Trimming removed 2 bases at V and 1 base at J, with 12 bases between. CDR3 length: 16 residues. From germline, CDR1 is KGHDR and CDR2 SFDVKD. Study-wide results and caveats: Counts of TCRs above 1 in 1000 frequency stayed unchanged with DPC sensitization.

This sample comprised whole blood, obtained in connection with sensitization to the hapten diphenylcyclopropenone (DPC). This sequence was found in a woman in her forties or fifties with alopecia areata. Some clones in this sample may be carry-over from other donors' samples. This chain connects TRBV24-1 to TRBJ2-3; D gene unclear. CDR3 loop: CATSDSARGGTDTQYF. The CDR3 DNA sequence: TGTGCCACCAGTGATTCCGCCAGAGGAGGCACAGATACGCAGTATTTT.